Listed below are T cell receptor beta chains from one sample, sequenced in a study of blood T cell repertoires in COVID-19. The repertoire was sequenced with immunoSEQ multiplex PCR; TCRdb's copy has only in-frame clones and lacks some. The sample lists about 260,000 clones; around 84% were seen once. The sample taken for sequencing was peripheral blood. The receptors stem from a woman between 40 and 50 years old who had recovered from COVID-19. Both conserved end residues are part of each CDR3. The D gene is left open where the match is weak. A row's size may be missing; if present it is once, few, many or a size class.

j_call d_call v_call clone_size cdr3_aa cdr3_nt
TRBJ2-3 NA TRBV5-4 NA CASSFSGTSTDTQYF TGTGCCAGCAGCTTTTCCGGGACTAGCACAGATACGCAGTATTTT
TRBJ2-7 TRBD1 TRBV28 NA CASGPGQGVTAGAFELNYEQYF TGTGCCAGCGGTCCGGGACAGGGGGTAACTGCCGGCGCTTTTGAACTTAACTACGAGCAGTACTTC
TRBJ2-1 NA TRBV3-1/TRBV3-2 once CASSQSIRGNEQFF TGTGCCAGCAGCCAGAGTATCAGGGGCAATGAGCAGTTCTTC
TRBJ1-1 NA TRBV11-3 NA CASSFGGAGWAEAFF TGTGCCAGCAGCTTTGGTGGGGCAGGGTGGGCTGAAGCTTTCTTT
TRBJ1-6 NA TRBV19 few CASSISQGTNNSPLHF TGTGCCAGTAGTATCTCTCAGGGAACCAATAATTCACCCCTCCACTTT
TRBJ2-7 NA TRBV11-2 once CASSLSGNKQYF TGTGCCAGCAGCTTATCAGGAAACAAGCAGTACTTC
TRBJ2-7 NA TRBV3-1/TRBV3-2 NA CASSQDGSTEQYF TGTGCCAGCAGCCAAGACGGGAGTACGGAGCAGTACTTC
TRBJ2-1 TRBD2 TRBV20-1 NA CSASRPSGGAFEQFF TGCAGTGCTAGTCGCCCTAGCGGGGGGGCCTTTGAGCAGTTCTTC
TRBJ2-3 TRBD1 TRBV19 NA CASSIVGTGTDTQYF TGTGCCAGTAGTATAGTGGGGACAGGCACAGATACGCAGTATTTT
TRBJ2-2 TRBD1 TRBV10-3 NA CAISGDRDTGELFF TGTGCCATCAGTGGGGACAGGGACACCGGGGAGCTGTTTTTT
TRBJ1-2 TRBD1 TRBV6-1 once CASSAAGTGHYGYTF TGTGCCAGCAGTGCAGCCGGGACAGGGCACTATGGCTACACCTTC
TRBJ1-4 TRBD1 TRBV10-3 NA CATRQGLNEKLFF TGTGCCACCAGACAGGGTTTAAATGAAAAACTGTTTTTT
TRBJ2-4 NA TRBV9 NA CASSGQATKNIQYF TGTGCCAGCAGCGGACAGGCGACCAAAAACATTCAGTACTTC
TRBJ1-2 NA TRBV19 NA CASSYRENYGYTF TGTGCCAGTAGTTACAGGGAAAACTATGGCTACACCTTC
TRBJ1-5 TRBD1 TRBV28 NA CASGGRQGAYNQPQHF TGTGCCAGCGGGGGCAGACAGGGGGCCTACAATCAGCCCCAGCATTTT